The 2 T cell receptor beta chains below come from one sample, sequenced in a study of blood T cell repertoires in COVID-19. TCRdb's copy holds only in-frame clones and misses some; the assay was immunoSEQ multiplex PCR. Altogether about 260,000 clones are present, nearly 90% being singletons, with the ten largest covering 0.7%. Sample: peripheral blood. All receptors come from a human donor in a cohort sampled during active COVID-19.

The chain recombines TRBV29-1 with TRBJ2-1; a weak D match, TRBD1 (5 bases). In germline, CDR1 is SQVTM, CDR2 ANQGSEA. The V gene lost 6 bases and the J gene lost 8 bases, with 14 bases spanning the gap. This CDR3 comprises 12 residues. The CDR3 reads CSVAGWSDEQFF. The CDR3 DNA sequence: TGCAGCGTAGCAGGGTGGAGCGATGAGCAGTTCTTC.

The sample holds a few counts of this clone. The gene calls are TRBV15 and TRBJ2-1; D ambiguous. The CDR3 sequence is 12 residues long. Deletions cut 4 bases from V and 6 bases from J, with 7 bases between. CDR1 and CDR2 from the germline V gene are LNHNV and YYDKDF (reference sequence). CDR3 in DNA: TGTGCCACCAGCATTCTGAGCAATGAGCAGTTCTTC. Protein product: CATSILSNEQFF. The entire variable domain, with the rest obtained from reference TRBV15 and TRBJ2-1, is as follows: DAMVIQNPRYQVTQFGKPVTLSCSQTLNHNVMYWYQQKSSQAPKLLFHYYDKDFNNEADTPDNFQSRRPNTSFCFLDIRSPGLGDTAMYLCATSILSNEQFFGPGTRLTVL.